This T cell receptor beta chain was sequenced for a study of CD8+ T cells in alopecia areata. Germline-derived CDR1 and CDR2 are LGHNA and YNFKEQ. V lost 0 bases and J 6 bases, leaving 14 bases between the germline ends. The CDR3 sequence is 15 residues long. Extracted RNA was reverse transcribed into cDNA, the sequencing template. Only in-frame clones appear in the TCRdb table, and some are missing; sequencing was by immunoSEQ multiplex PCR. The data hold under 250,000 clones, with around 50% observed a single time. This receptor was obtained from a human donor in good health. The V call is TRBV4-2, the J call TRBJ1-1; the D is unclear. The specimen was CD8+ T cells sorted from blood. The CDR3 region has the DNA TGTGCCAGCAGCCAAGAAGGAGGCGGAATAGCTGAAGCTTTCTTT. Protein: CASSQEGGGIAEAFF.